This T cell receptor (beta chain) was sequenced in a study of T cell responses to AZD1222 COVID-19 vaccine. Some clones are missing from TCRdb's copy, which holds only in-frame ones; the method was immunoSEQ multiplex PCR. The sample has over 120,000 clones, about 93% seen once. Trimming took off 8 bases at V and 4 bases at J, with 20 bases between the two ends. The CDR3 spans 15 residues. Germline V gives CDR1 MNHEY, CDR2 SMNVEV (reference sequence). Study-level results: Clonal diversity was possibly underestimated, and the donors were mostly white British, with more females. Unmutated variant regions are reportedly targeted by nearly half of spike-specific TCRs. At study baseline, merely five or six AZD1222 recipients were seropositive. Spike-specific TCR breadth rose after two AZD1222 doses, and depth rose as well.

Comments on this clone: Antigen specificity is unknown.

The V call is TRBV27, the J call TRBJ1-2; D is possibly TRBD1 (5 bases). This specimen consisted of peripheral blood, obtained on day 0 of AZD1222 vaccination. This TCR was recovered from an adult in good health. The CDR3 bases are TGTGCCAGCGCTACCGGGACTGTTCCATCCTATGGCTACACCTTC. This codes for CASATGTVPSYGYTF.